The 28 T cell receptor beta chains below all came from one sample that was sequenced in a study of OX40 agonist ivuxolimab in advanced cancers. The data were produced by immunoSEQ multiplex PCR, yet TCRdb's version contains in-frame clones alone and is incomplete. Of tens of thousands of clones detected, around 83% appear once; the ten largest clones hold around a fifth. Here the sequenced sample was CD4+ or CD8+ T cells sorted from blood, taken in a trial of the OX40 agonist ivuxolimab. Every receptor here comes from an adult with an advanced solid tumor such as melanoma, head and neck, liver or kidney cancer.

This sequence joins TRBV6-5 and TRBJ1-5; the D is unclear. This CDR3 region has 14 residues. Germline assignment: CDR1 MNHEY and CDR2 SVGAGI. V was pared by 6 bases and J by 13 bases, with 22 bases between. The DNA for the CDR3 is TGTGCCAGCAGCCAGGAGGACGACGAAACGGTTCAGCATTTT. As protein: CASSQEDDETVQHF.

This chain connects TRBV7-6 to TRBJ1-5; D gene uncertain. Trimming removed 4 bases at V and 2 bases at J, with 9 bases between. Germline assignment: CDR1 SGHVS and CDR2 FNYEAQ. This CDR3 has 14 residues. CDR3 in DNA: TGTGCCAGCAGCTCGGATGTGGGCAATCAGCCCCAGCATTTT. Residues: CASSSDVGNQPQHF.

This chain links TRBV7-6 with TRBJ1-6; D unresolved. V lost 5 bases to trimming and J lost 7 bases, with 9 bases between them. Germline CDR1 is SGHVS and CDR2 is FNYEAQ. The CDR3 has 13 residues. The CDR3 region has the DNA TGTGCCAGCAGCCGCGACCCGAATTCACCCCTCCACTTT. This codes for CASSRDPNSPLHF.

The CDR3 is CASSVTGGLYEQYF. CDR3 coding DNA: TGTGCCAGCAGCGTAACAGGGGGGCTCTACGAGCAGTACTTC. The rearrangement uses TRBV11-3 and TRBJ2-7, with 8 bases fitting TRBD1. The CDR3 covers 14 residues. V shed 5 bases and J 3 bases; nucleotides not matched to a gene: 6. Germline loops: CDR1 SGHNT, CDR2 YENEEA.

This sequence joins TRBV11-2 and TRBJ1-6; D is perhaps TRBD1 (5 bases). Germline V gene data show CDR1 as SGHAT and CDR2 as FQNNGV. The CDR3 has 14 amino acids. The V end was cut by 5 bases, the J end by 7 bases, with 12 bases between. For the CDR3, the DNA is TGTGCCAGCAGCCCCCCCCAGGGCAATTCACCCCTCCACTTT. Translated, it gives CASSPPQGNSPLHF.

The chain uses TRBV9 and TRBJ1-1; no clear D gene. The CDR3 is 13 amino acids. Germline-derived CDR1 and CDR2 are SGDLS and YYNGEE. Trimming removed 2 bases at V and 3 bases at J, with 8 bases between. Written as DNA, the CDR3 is TGTGCCAGCAGCGTGGGAGAGGACACTGAAGCTTTCTTT. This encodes CASSVGEDTEAFF.

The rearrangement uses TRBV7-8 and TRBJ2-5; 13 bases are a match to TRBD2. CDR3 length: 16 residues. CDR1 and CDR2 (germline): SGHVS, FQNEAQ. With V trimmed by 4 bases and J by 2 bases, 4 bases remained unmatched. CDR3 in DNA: TGTGCCAGCAGCTACGGACTAGCGGGGGTTCAAGAGACCCAGTACTTC. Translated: CASSYGLAGVQETQYF. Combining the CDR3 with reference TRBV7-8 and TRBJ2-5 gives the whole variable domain GAGVSQSPRYKVAKRGQDVALRCDPISGHVSLFWYQQALGQGPEFLTYFQNEAQLDKSGLPSDRFFAERPEGSVSTLKIQRTQQEDSAVYLCASSYGLAGVQETQYFGPGTRLLVL.

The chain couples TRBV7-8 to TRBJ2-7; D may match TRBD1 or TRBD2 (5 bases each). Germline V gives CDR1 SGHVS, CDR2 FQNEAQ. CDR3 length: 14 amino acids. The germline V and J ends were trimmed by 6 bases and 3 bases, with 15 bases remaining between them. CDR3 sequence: CASSTRGDLYEQYF. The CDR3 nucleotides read TGTGCCAGCAGTACAAGAGGGGACCTCTACGAGCAGTACTTC.

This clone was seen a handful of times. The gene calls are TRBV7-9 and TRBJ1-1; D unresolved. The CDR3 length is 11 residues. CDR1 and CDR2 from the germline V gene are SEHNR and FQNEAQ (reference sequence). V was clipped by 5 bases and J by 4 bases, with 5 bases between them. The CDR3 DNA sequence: TGTGCCAGCAGCCTAAGCACTGAAGCTTTCTTT. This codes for CASSLSTEAFF.

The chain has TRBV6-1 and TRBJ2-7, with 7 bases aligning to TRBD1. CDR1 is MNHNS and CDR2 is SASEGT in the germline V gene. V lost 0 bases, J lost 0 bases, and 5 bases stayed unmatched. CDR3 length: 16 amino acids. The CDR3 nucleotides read TGTGCCAGCAGTGAAGCACTGGGACAGAGCTCCTACGAGCAGTACTTC. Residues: CASSEALGQSSYEQYF.

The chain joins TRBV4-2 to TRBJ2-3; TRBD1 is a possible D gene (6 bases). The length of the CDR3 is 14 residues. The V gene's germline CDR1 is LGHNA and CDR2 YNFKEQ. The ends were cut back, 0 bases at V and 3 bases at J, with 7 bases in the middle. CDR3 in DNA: TGTGCCAGCAGCCAAGAAGGGGGTACAGATACGCAGTATTTT. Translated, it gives CASSQEGGTDTQYF.

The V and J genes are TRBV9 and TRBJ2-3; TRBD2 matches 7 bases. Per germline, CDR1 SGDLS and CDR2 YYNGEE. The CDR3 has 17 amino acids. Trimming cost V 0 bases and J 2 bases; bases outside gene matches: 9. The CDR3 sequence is CASSVGVARGFTDTQYF. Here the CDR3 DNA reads TGTGCCAGCAGCGTAGGAGTAGCGCGGGGGTTCACAGATACGCAGTATTTT.

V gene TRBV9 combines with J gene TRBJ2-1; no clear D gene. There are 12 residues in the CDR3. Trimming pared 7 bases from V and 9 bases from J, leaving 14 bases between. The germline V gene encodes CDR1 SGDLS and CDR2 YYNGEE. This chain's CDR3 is CASGLQRTEQFF. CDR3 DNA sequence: TGTGCCAGCGGGTTACAGCGAACTGAGCAGTTCTTC.

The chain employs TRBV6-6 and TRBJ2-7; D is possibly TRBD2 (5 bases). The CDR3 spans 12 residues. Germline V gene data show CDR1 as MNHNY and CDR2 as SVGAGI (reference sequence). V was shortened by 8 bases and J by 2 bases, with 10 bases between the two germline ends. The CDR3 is CASLAGTYEQYF. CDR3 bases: TGTGCCAGCTTAGCCGGGACCTACGAGCAGTACTTC.

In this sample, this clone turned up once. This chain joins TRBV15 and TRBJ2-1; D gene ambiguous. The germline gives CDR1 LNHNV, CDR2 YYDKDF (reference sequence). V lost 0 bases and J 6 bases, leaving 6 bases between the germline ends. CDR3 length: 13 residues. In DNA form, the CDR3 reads TGTGCCACCAGCAGAGATAGGATCAATGAGCAGTTCTTC. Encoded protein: CATSRDRINEQFF.

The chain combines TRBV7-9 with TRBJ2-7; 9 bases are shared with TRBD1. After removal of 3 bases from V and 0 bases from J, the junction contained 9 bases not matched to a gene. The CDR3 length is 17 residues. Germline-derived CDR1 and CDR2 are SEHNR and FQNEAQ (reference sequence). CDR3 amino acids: CASSFPVDRGHSYEQYF. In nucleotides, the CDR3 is TGTGCCAGCAGCTTTCCGGTGGACAGGGGCCACTCCTACGAGCAGTACTTC. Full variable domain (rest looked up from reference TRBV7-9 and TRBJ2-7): DTGVSQNPRHKITKRGQNVTFRCDPISEHNRLYWYRQTLGQGPEFLTYFQNEAQLEKSRLLSDRFSAERPKGSFSTLEIQRTEQGDSAMYLCASSFPVDRGHSYEQYFGPGTRLTVT.

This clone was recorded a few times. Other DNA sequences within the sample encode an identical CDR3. In nucleotides, the CDR3 is TGTGCCAGCAGCTTATCAGGAGGGAATCAGCCCCAGCATTTT. Protein product: CASSLSGGNQPQHF. This sequence joins TRBV7-9 and TRBJ1-5; D ambiguous. Germline V CDR1 and CDR2: SEHNR, FQNEAQ (reference sequence). V lost 2 bases to trimming and J lost 4 bases, with 9 bases between them. The length of the CDR3 is 14 residues. Looking up the rest from reference TRBV7-9 and TRBJ1-5 gives the full variable domain: DTGVSQNPRHKITKRGQNVTFRCDPISEHNRLYWYRQTLGQGPEFLTYFQNEAQLEKSRLLSDRFSAERPKGSFSTLEIQRTEQGDSAMYLCASSLSGGNQPQHFGDGTRLSIL.

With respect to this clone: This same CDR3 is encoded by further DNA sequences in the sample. CDR3 nucleotide sequence: TGCAGCGTCCCGACGAACACTGAAGCTTTCTTT. Protein: CSVPTNTEAFF. The chain links TRBV29-1 to TRBJ1-1; no clear D. The CDR3 runs to 11 residues. Between the trimmed V and J ends, which lost 6 bases and 1 base, there was a span of 6 bases. Germline values: CDR1 SQVTM, CDR2 ANQGSEA.

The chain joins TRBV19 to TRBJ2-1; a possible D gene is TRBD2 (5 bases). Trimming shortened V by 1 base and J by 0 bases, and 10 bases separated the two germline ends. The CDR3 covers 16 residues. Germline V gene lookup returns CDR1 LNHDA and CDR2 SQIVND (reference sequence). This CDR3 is CASSIASQSSYNEQFF. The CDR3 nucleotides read TGTGCCAGTAGTATAGCTAGCCAGAGCTCCTACAATGAGCAGTTCTTC.

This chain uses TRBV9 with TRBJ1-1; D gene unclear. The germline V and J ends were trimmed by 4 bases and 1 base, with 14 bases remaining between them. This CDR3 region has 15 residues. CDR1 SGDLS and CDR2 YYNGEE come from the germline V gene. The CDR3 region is CASSSRPWGNTEAFF. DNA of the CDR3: TGTGCCAGCAGCTCTCGGCCTTGGGGGAACACTGAAGCTTTCTTT.

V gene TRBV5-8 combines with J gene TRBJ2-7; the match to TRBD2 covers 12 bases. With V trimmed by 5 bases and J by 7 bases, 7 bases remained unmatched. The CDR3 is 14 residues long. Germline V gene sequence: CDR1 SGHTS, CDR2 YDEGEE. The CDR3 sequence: CASRLAGGMWEQYF. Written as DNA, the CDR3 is TGTGCCAGCAGACTAGCGGGAGGTATGTGGGAGCAGTACTTC.

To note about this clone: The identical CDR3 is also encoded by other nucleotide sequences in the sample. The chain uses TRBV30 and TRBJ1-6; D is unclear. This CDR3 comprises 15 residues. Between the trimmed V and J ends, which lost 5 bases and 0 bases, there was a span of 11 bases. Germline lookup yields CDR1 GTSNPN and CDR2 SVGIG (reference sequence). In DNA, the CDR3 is TGTGCCTGGCAGAGTTGGGGCTCCTATAATTCACCCCTCCACTTT. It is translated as CAWQSWGSYNSPLHF.

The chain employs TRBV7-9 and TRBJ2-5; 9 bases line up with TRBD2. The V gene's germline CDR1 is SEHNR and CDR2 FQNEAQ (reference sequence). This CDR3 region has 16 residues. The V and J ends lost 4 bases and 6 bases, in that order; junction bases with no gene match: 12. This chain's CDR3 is CASSSPIAGESKTQYF. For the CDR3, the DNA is TGTGCCAGCAGCTCCCCGATAGCGGGGGAAAGTAAGACCCAGTACTTC.

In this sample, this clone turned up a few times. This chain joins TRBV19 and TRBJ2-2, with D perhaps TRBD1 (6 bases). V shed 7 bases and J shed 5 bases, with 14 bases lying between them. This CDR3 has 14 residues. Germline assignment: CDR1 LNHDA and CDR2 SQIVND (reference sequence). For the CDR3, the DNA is TGTGCCAGTACCCCGACAGGACCTACCGGGGAGCTGTTTTTT. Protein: CASTPTGPTGELFF.

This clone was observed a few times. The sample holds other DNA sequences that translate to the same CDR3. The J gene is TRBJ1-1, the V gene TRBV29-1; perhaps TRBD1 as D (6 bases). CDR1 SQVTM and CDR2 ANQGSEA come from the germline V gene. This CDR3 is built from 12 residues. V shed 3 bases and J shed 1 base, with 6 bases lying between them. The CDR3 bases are TGCAGCGTTGACAGGGGGAACACTGAAGCTTTCTTT. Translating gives CSVDRGNTEAFF.

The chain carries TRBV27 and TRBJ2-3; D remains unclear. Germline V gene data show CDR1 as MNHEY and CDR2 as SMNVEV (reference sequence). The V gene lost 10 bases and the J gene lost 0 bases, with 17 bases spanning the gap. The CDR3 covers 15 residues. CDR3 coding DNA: TGTGCCACCCGTCTAGTAGCCTCTAGCACAGATACGCAGTATTTT. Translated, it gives CATRLVASSTDTQYF.

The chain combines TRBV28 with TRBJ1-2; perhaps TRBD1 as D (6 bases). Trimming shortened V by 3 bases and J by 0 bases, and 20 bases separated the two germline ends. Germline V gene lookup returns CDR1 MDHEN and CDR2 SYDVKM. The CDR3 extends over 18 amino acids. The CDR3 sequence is CASSLRDTFDLTNYGYTF. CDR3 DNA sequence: TGTGCCAGCAGTTTGAGGGACACCTTCGACCTGACTAACTATGGCTACACCTTC.

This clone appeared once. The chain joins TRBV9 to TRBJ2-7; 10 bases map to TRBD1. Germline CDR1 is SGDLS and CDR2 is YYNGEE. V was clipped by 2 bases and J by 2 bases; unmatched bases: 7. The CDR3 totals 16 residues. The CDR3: CASSVAGQGLPYEQYF. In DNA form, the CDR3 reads TGTGCCAGCAGCGTGGCGGGACAGGGGTTACCCTACGAGCAGTACTTC. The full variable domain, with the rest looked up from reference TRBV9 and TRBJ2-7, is DSGVTQTPKHLITATGQRVTLRCSPRSGDLSVYWYQQSLDQGLQFLIQYYNGEERAKGNILERFSAQQFPDLHSELNLSSLELGDSALYFCASSVAGQGLPYEQYFGPGTRLTVT.